The clone carrying this T cell receptor beta chain was recorded once. Its antigen is currently unknown. Germline V CDR1 and CDR2: SGHVS, FQNEAQ. CDR3 length equals 17 residues. Trimming took 0 bases from V and 5 from J, leaving 19 bases between them. The data originate from a study of STAT3 mutations in large granular lymphocyte leukemia. Sequenced by immunoSEQ multiplex PCR; TCRdb stores in-frame clones only, minus some. The sample shows 15,000 to 18,000 clones, about nine tenths of them seen only once. Study-wide results and caveats: Differing intervals and regimens complicate linking therapy response to clone burden. Every T-LGLL patient had at least one immunodominant TCRbeta clonotype.

The specimen was peripheral blood mononuclear cells. The receptor was derived from a woman between 50 and 59 years old with T-cell large granular lymphocyte leukemia. Some clones in this sample may be carry-over from other donors' samples. J is TRBJ1-2 and V is TRBV7-8; D may be TRBD1 (5 bases). CDR3 protein: CASSLARIYRTPYGYTF. The CDR3 bases are TGTGCCAGCAGCTTAGCGCGAATCTATAGGACACCGTATGGCTACACCTTC.